The 20 T cell receptor beta chains listed next were all sequenced from one sample in a study of blood T cell repertoires in COVID-19. Data came from immunoSEQ multiplex PCR; TCRdb stores just in-frame clones and leaves some out. The profile covers some 190,000 clones, with about 83% appearing a single time and roughly 5% taken by the ten largest. The source material was peripheral blood. The receptor source for this set is a woman in her seventies with active or convalescent COVID-19.

J is TRBJ2-6 and V is TRBV11-3, with 7 bases matching TRBD1. V trimming: 5 bases; J trimming: 3 bases; junction bases outside the gene matches: 16. Per germline, CDR1 SGHNT and CDR2 YENEEA. CDR3 length equals 19 residues. The CDR3 sequence is CASSPGVGRGSGGANVLTF. CDR3 bases: TGTGCCAGCAGCCCCGGGGTCGGCAGGGGGTCGGGTGGGGCCAACGTCCTGACTTTC.

The chain is built from TRBV11-3 and TRBJ2-2; 8 positions match TRBD2. The V segment lost 1 base and the J segment 4 bases; nucleotides outside the gene matches: 8. This CDR3 spans 17 amino acids. CDR1 SGHNT and CDR2 YENEEA come from the germline V gene. The CDR3: CASSLGFSGESTGELFF. Written as DNA, the CDR3 is TGTGCCAGCAGCTTAGGTTTTAGCGGGGAGTCCACCGGGGAGCTGTTTTTT.

V usage is TRBV28 and J usage is TRBJ1-3; TRBD1 matches at 9 bases. The J segment lost 12 bases and the V segment lost 1 base, leaving 7 bases of the junction unmatched. Germline V gives CDR1 MDHEN, CDR2 SYDVKM. This CDR3 contains 14 residues. The DNA for the CDR3 is TGTGCCAGCAGTTTATCCCTCCGACAGGGGGACATATATTTT. Its protein product is CASSLSLRQGDIYF. The full variable domain, completed using reference TRBV28 and TRBJ1-3, is DVKVTQSSRYLVKRTGEKVFLECVQDMDHENMFWYRQDPGLGLRLIYFSYDVKMKEKGDIPEGYSVSREKKERFSLILESASTNQTSMYLCASSLSLRQGDIYFGEGSWLTVV.

The rearrangement links TRBV19 to TRBJ1-1, with D perhaps TRBD1 (6 bases). Germline loops: CDR1 LNHDA, CDR2 SQIVND (reference sequence). There are 12 residues in the CDR3. The ends were cut back, 1 base at V and 9 bases at J, with 9 bases in the middle. DNA for the CDR3: TGTGCCAGTAGTATAGCTACAGGGAAAGCTTTCTTT. Protein: CASSIATGKAFF.

This clone was found once. The chain uses TRBV27 and TRBJ2-2, with 7 positions matching TRBD1. The germline CDR1 and CDR2 sequences are MNHEY and SMNVEV (reference sequence). This CDR3 region has 16 residues. Germline trimming cut 3 bases from V and 7 bases from J; bases unmatched to any gene: 11. CDR3 DNA: TGTGCCAGCAGTTTCGGGACAGAAATTAAGGGCGGGGAGCTGTTTTTT. Residues: CASSFGTEIKGGELFF.

The chain couples TRBV3-1 (or the pseudogene TRBV3-2) to TRBJ1-2; TRBD1 agrees at 7 bases. The CDR3 has 13 residues. V was clipped by 4 bases and J by 2 bases; unmatched bases: 1. Looked up from germline, CDR1 is LGHDT and CDR2 is YNNKEL (reference sequence). For the CDR3, the DNA is TGTGCCAGCAGCCTACAGGGGAACTATGGCTACACCTTC. Translated: CASSLQGNYGYTF.

DNA for the CDR3: TGTGCCAGCAGTTACGGACCCGGGGGTTACGAGCAGTACTTC. This translates into CASSYGPGGYEQYF. The V call is TRBV6-5, the J call TRBJ2-7, with D perhaps matching TRBD2 (6 bases). In germline, CDR1 is MNHEY, CDR2 SVGAGI. The CDR3 has 14 amino acids. V was clipped by 2 bases and J by 4 bases, with 12 bases between them.

The rearrangement joins TRBV7-9 to TRBJ2-7, with no clear D. V lost 5 bases, J lost 6 bases, and 20 bases lay in between. The CDR3 contains 15 residues. From germline, CDR1 is SEHNR and CDR2 FQNEAQ (reference sequence). The CDR3 sequence is CASSPQQSSAREQYF. The CDR3 DNA sequence: TGTGCCAGCAGCCCTCAACAATCCTCCGCTCGCGAGCAGTACTTC.

The chain couples TRBV5-6 to TRBJ2-3, with D uncertain. This CDR3 region has 13 residues. V was shortened by 2 bases and J by 3 bases, with 7 bases between the two germline ends. In germline, CDR1 is SGHDT, CDR2 YYEEEE. Written as DNA, the CDR3 is TGTGCCAGCAGCTTACGACAAACAGATACGCAGTATTTT. Protein: CASSLRQTDTQYF.

The rearrangement joins TRBV27 to TRBJ1-5, with a weak D call TRBD1 (5 bases). CDR3 length: 17 residues. Germline CDR1 MNHEY, CDR2 SMNVEV (reference sequence). Trimming pared 3 bases from V and 6 bases from J, leaving 21 bases between. CDR3 residues: CASSFRVAGNKGQPQHF. The CDR3 DNA sequence: TGTGCCAGCAGTTTCAGGGTTGCAGGCAATAAGGGTCAGCCCCAGCATTTT.

The chain joins TRBV5-1 to TRBJ2-7, with 12 bases lining up with TRBD2. This CDR3 contains 17 residues. Trimming took 4 bases from V and 6 from J; bases not matched to a gene: 14. Germline lookup yields CDR1 SGHRS and CDR2 YFSETQ. The CDR3 loop is CASSIGLAGPRWGEQYF. The CDR3 region has the DNA TGCGCCAGCAGCATCGGACTAGCGGGACCCCGTTGGGGCGAGCAGTACTTC.

This clone was recorded only once. The V call is TRBV6-1, the J call TRBJ2-5; 9 nucleotides match TRBD2. The germline gives CDR1 MNHNS, CDR2 SASEGT. V gave up 2 bases and J gave up 3 bases; unmatched junction bases: 4. There are 15 residues in the CDR3. CDR3 sequence reads: CASSESPSGKETQYF. CDR3 sequence (DNA): TGTGCCAGCAGTGAATCGCCTAGCGGGAAAGAGACCCAGTACTTC.

The CDR3 sequence: CASSPGGSVDEQFF. The CDR3 region has the DNA TGTGCCAGTAGTCCCGGGGGGTCGGTGGATGAGCAGTTCTTC. The chain is built from TRBV19 and TRBJ2-1; TRBD2 agrees at 7 bases. Germline loops: CDR1 LNHDA, CDR2 SQIVND (reference sequence). Losses at the gene ends were 5 bases for V and 8 bases for J; bases not matched to a gene: 9. The CDR3 is 14 amino acids.

This chain links TRBV27 with TRBJ2-1; 7 nucleotides agree with TRBD1. V lost 6 bases and J lost 0; bases outside the gene matches: 5. The CDR3 is 15 residues long. CDR1 MNHEY and CDR2 SMNVEV come from the germline V gene (reference sequence). The CDR3 region has the DNA TGTGCCAGCAGGCAGGGGGTTACCTCCTACAATGAGCAGTTCTTC. This encodes CASRQGVTSYNEQFF.

The CDR3 sequence is CASSQVGLAGGPYEQFF. Here the CDR3 DNA reads TGTGCCAGCAGCCAAGTGGGACTAGCGGGAGGCCCTTATGAGCAGTTCTTC. The rearrangement links TRBV4-2 to TRBJ2-1; the match to TRBD2 covers 15 bases. The germline V gene encodes CDR1 LGHNA and CDR2 YNFKEQ. There are 17 residues in the CDR3. Trimming took 1 base from V and 8 from J; bases not matched to a gene: 6.

Only a few counts were recorded for this clone. The V call is TRBV7-3, the J call TRBJ2-3; D may be TRBD1 (5 bases). The germline V gene has CDR1 SGHTA and CDR2 FQGTGA. The CDR3 runs to 14 residues. V lost 3 bases to trimming and J lost 0 bases, with 7 bases between them. The chain's CDR3 is CASSFQGSTDTQYF. The DNA for the CDR3 is TGTGCCAGCAGCTTTCAGGGTAGCACAGATACGCAGTATTTT. Full variable domain (missing parts from reference TRBV7-3 and TRBJ2-3): GAGVSQTPSNKVTEKGKYVELRCDPISGHTALYWYRQSLGQGPEFLIYFQGTGAADDSGLPNDRFFAVRPEGSVSTLKIQRTERGDSAVYLCASSFQGSTDTQYFGPGTRLTVL.

CDR3 protein: CASSLVGEDQETQYF. The CDR3, as DNA: TGTGCCAGCAGCTTAGTTGGGGAGGACCAAGAGACCCAGTACTTC. The V gene is TRBV7-9, the J gene TRBJ2-5; perhaps TRBD2 as D (6 bases). V dropped 1 base and J dropped 0 bases, with 9 bases sitting between them. In germline, CDR1 is SEHNR, CDR2 FQNEAQ (reference sequence). The CDR3 extends over 15 amino acids.

The chain carries TRBV6-6 and TRBJ2-2; 9 positions match TRBD2. Germline V lookup: CDR1 MNHNY, CDR2 SVGAGI (reference sequence). V shed 7 bases and J 4 bases; nucleotides not matched to a gene: 7. This CDR3 has 15 residues. DNA of the CDR3: TGTGCCAGCACCCCTCGCGGGAGGGTCACCGGGGAGCTGTTTTTT. Translated, it gives CASTPRGRVTGELFF.

The chain carries TRBV15 and TRBJ1-1; no firm D call. The V and J ends lost 0 bases and 5 bases respectively, with 13 bases between them. Germline-derived CDR1 and CDR2 are LNHNV and YYDKDF (reference sequence). The CDR3 spans 15 residues. The CDR3 is CATSRDIGERTEAFF. In DNA, the CDR3 is TGTGCCACCAGCAGAGATATCGGAGAGCGGACTGAAGCTTTCTTT. Full variable domain (rest looked up from reference TRBV15 and TRBJ1-1): DAMVIQNPRYQVTQFGKPVTLSCSQTLNHNVMYWYQQKSSQAPKLLFHYYDKDFNNEADTPDNFQSRRPNTSFCFLDIRSPGLGDTAMYLCATSRDIGERTEAFFGQGTRLTVV.

The chain uses TRBV9 and TRBJ2-1; weak D call: TRBD2 (6 bases). Germline V gene data show CDR1 as SGDLS and CDR2 as YYNGEE. The V end was cut by 0 bases, the J end by 4 bases, with 17 bases between. The CDR3 covers 17 residues. The CDR3, as DNA: TGTGCCAGCAGCGTAGCCCCATCGGGCGGGGTATACAATGAGCAGTTCTTC. Translating gives CASSVAPSGGVYNEQFF.